The 9 T cell receptor beta chains in this list originate from one sample, sequenced in a study of CD8 T cells in Susac syndrome. Roughly 0.5 to 1 ug RNA was reverse transcribed with random hexamers. TCRdb ran MiXCR on the immunoSEQ multiplex PCR reads and lists one entry per CDR3 protein. The table has 70,000 to 100,000 distinct CDR3 sequences, about 95% seen once. The sample comprised CD8+ T cells from PBMCs. These receptors all stem from a human donor with Susac syndrome.

The chain joins TRBV5-5 to TRBJ2-1; 14 bases line up with TRBD2. The ends lost 3 bases at V and 4 bases at J; junction bases unmatched: 9. The CDR3 has 18 residues. Germline V gives CDR1 SGHKS, CDR2 YYEKEE (reference sequence). CDR3: CASSSEGLAGAIYNEQFF. CDR3 sequence (DNA): TGTGCCAGCAGCTCAGAGGGACTAGCGGGGGCCATATACAATGAGCAGTTCTTC.

The rearrangement uses TRBV20-1 and TRBJ2-7; perhaps D is TRBD1 or TRBD2 (5 bases each). CDR1 and CDR2 from the germline V gene are DFQATT and SNEGSKA (reference sequence). Trimming stripped 8 bases from V and 2 bases from J, with 16 bases between. This CDR3 is built from 13 residues. DNA for the CDR3: TGCAGTACCCCCGGGGCCACACCCTACGAGCAGTACGTC. It translates to CSTPGATPYEQYV.

This rearrangement joins TRBV15 to TRBJ2-2; D remains unclear. V shed 1 base and J shed 1 base, with 7 bases lying between them. Germline V gene data show CDR1 as LNHNV and CDR2 as YYDKDF (reference sequence). This CDR3 spans 15 amino acids. CDR3 coding DNA: TGTGCCACCAGCAGAGTCCTACAGAACACCGGGGAGCTGTTTTTT. Its translation: CATSRVLQNTGELFF. Full variable domain (outside the CDR3, taken from reference TRBV15 and TRBJ2-2): DAMVIQNPRYQVTQFGKPVTLSCSQTLNHNVMYWYQQKSSQAPKLLFHYYDKDFNNEADTPDNFQSRRPNTSFCFLDIRSPGLGDTAMYLCATSRVLQNTGELFFGEGSRLTVL.

The chain uses TRBV20-1 and TRBJ2-1; 7 nucleotides match TRBD1. V was pared by 6 bases and J by 8 bases, with 13 bases of the junction left unmatched. Germline values: CDR1 DFQATT, CDR2 SNEGSKA (reference sequence). The CDR3 sequence is 14 residues long. CDR3 nucleotide sequence: TGCAGTGCCCCCCAGGACAGGAGGCGGGATGAGCAGTTCTTC. Amino acid sequence: CSAPQDRRRDEQFF.

The V gene is TRBV15, the J gene TRBJ2-1, with TRBD1 as a possible D gene (5 bases). Between the trimmed V and J ends, which lost 5 bases and 6 bases, there was a span of 14 bases. The CDR3 has 14 amino acids. Looked up from germline, CDR1 is LNHNV and CDR2 is YYDKDF (reference sequence). CDR3 coding DNA: TGTGCCACCAGCCCGAAGGGGCGGCCCAATGAGCAGTTCTTC. Protein product: CATSPKGRPNEQFF.

V and J are TRBV24-1 and TRBJ2-1, with D perhaps matching TRBD1 (6 bases). The CDR3 loop spans 12 amino acids. V was cut by 1 base and J by 10 bases, with 7 bases left in between. CDR1 and CDR2 from the germline V gene are KGHDR and SFDVKD. Here the CDR3 reads CATSDFDREQFF. As DNA, the CDR3 is TGTGCCACCAGTGATTTCGACAGGGAGCAGTTCTTC.

In DNA form, the CDR3 reads TGTGCCAGCAGTGAGCTAGAGCCTGCTGTGCTAGCCAAAAACATTCAGTACTTC. Translated: CASSELEPAVLAKNIQYF. The chain uses TRBV2 and TRBJ2-4, with no clear D. Per germline, CDR1 SNHLY and CDR2 FYNNEI. The CDR3 totals 18 residues. The V end was cut by 3 bases, the J end by 0 bases, with 18 bases between. Combining the CDR3 with reference TRBV2 and TRBJ2-4 gives the whole variable domain EPEVTQTPSHQVTQMGQEVILRCVPISNHLYFYWYRQILGQKVEFLVSFYNNEISEKSEIFDDQFSVERPDGSNFTLKIRSTKLEDSAMYFCASSELEPAVLAKNIQYFGAGTRLSVL.

V usage is TRBV11-2 and J usage is TRBJ2-7, with TRBD2 matching over 9 bases. This CDR3 comprises 14 residues. Germline V CDR1 and CDR2: SGHAT, FQNNGV. J was trimmed by 2 bases and V by 6 bases; bases with no gene match: 5. The CDR3 region is CASSPTSGAYEQYF. In nucleotides, the CDR3 is TGTGCCAGCAGTCCGACTAGCGGAGCCTACGAGCAGTACTTC.

The rearrangement links TRBV27 to TRBJ2-1, with 8 bases fitting TRBD2. The V gene's germline CDR1 is MNHEY and CDR2 SMNVEV (reference sequence). The CDR3 consists of 14 residues. Trimming removed 5 bases from V and 15 bases from J; junction bases left unmatched: 15. In DNA, the CDR3 is TGTGCCAGCAGTCCTGGACTAGCACAGGCCGCAAGGTTCTTC. The encoded protein is CASSPGLAQAARFF.